Presented here are 11 T cell receptor beta chains from one specimen sequenced in a study of T cell responses to AZD1222 COVID-19 vaccine. Profiling relied on immunoSEQ multiplex PCR, and the TCRdb table lists in-frame clones only, not all of them. The data show approximately 89,000 clones, with approximately 90% seen just once and 3.5% to 5.5% held by the top ten. The sequencing used peripheral blood, collected on day 0 of MenACWY control vaccination. Receptor source: an adult in good health.

The chain has TRBV5-4 and TRBJ1-2; a weak D match, TRBD1 (5 bases). Deletions cut 5 bases from V and 7 bases from J, with 21 bases between. The V gene's germline CDR1 is SGHNT and CDR2 YYREEE (reference sequence). The CDR3 has 15 amino acids. CDR3 in amino acids: CASSQVGGSKGGYTF. In nucleotides, the CDR3 is TGTGCCAGCAGTCAGGTCGGGGGAAGTAAGGGTGGCTACACCTTC.

The chain couples TRBV29-1 to TRBJ2-1, with D perhaps matching TRBD1 or TRBD2 (5 bases each). Trimming removed 4 bases from V and 12 bases from J, with 16 bases in between. This CDR3 region has 12 residues. Germline V gene lookup returns CDR1 SQVTM and CDR2 ANQGSEA. The CDR3 nucleotides read TGCAGCGTTGCAAGTGGGACCATAGGGCAGTTCTTC. Translating gives CSVASGTIGQFF.

The chain links TRBV6-2 or TRBV6-3 to TRBJ1-1, with D possibly being TRBD1 (5 bases). The CDR3 is 13 amino acids. The germline V and J ends were trimmed by 5 bases and 3 bases, with 10 bases remaining between them. The germline gives CDR1 MNHEY, CDR2 SVGEGT. The CDR3 sequence: CASSGRGYTEAFF. CDR3 nucleotide sequence: TGTGCCAGCAGTGGTAGGGGATACACTGAAGCTTTCTTT.

The rearrangement uses TRBV7-9 and TRBJ1-2; 9 bases match TRBD1. CDR1 and CDR2 (germline): SEHNR, FQNEAQ (reference sequence). CDR3 length equals 13 residues. The ends lost 5 bases at V and 8 bases at J; junction bases unmatched: 6. The CDR3 DNA is TGTGCCAGCAGCGTAGACAGGGGGGGAGGCTACACCTTC. It specifies CASSVDRGGGYTF.

The V call is TRBV11-2, the J call TRBJ2-7; D not certain. Germline lookup yields CDR1 SGHAT and CDR2 FQNNGV. Trimming removed 3 bases from V and 3 bases from J, with 9 bases in between. The CDR3 contains 13 residues. The CDR3 DNA follows: TGTGCCAGCAGCTTGGCACACCACTACGAGCAGTACTTC. Translating it yields CASSLAHHYEQYF.

This clone was observed a single time. The chain has TRBV10-3 and TRBJ2-2, with TRBD1 matching 7 bases. Germline V gene sequence: CDR1 ENHRY, CDR2 SYGVKD. After removal of 6 bases from V and 5 bases from J, the junction contained 6 bases not matched to a gene. The CDR3 loop spans 14 amino acids. CDR3 nucleotide sequence: TGTGCCATCAGGAACCTACAGGGGACCGGGGAGCTGTTTTTT. Translation gives CAIRNLQGTGELFF.

This CDR3 reads CASTKVLAGFNEQFF. As DNA, the CDR3 is TGTGCCAGCACCAAGGTACTAGCGGGGTTCAATGAGCAGTTCTTC. The chain recombines TRBV28 with TRBJ2-1; 10 bases fit TRBD2. The germline CDR1 and CDR2 sequences are MDHEN and SYDVKM. CDR3 length: 15 amino acids. J lost 6 bases, V lost 7 bases, and 9 bases had no gene match.

The rearrangement joins TRBV6-2 or TRBV6-3 to TRBJ2-3; D is ambiguous. The CDR3 runs 12 residues. CDR1 and CDR2 (germline): MNHEY, SVGEGT. The V gene lost 2 bases and the J gene lost 7 bases, with 7 bases spanning the gap. CDR3 sequence: CASSYGDNTQYF. The CDR3 bases are TGTGCCAGCAGTTACGGCGACAATACGCAGTATTTT.

This clone was detected only a few times. V gene TRBV27 combines with J gene TRBJ1-2; no definite D call. The CDR3 length is 13 residues. Looked up from germline, CDR1 is MNHEY and CDR2 is SMNVEV (reference sequence). V was shortened by 2 bases and J by 4 bases, with 8 bases between the two germline ends. Here the CDR3 DNA reads TGTGCCAGCAGTTTAGGACCGACCTATGGCTACACCTTC. Protein: CASSLGPTYGYTF.

The chain uses TRBV18 and TRBJ1-1; a weak D match, TRBD1 (6 bases). V lost 3 bases, J lost 1 base, and 9 bases lay in between. The germline V gene encodes CDR1 KGHSH and CDR2 LQKENI. The CDR3 has 14 amino acids. CDR3 protein: CASSPPTGNTEAFF. CDR3 DNA: TGTGCCAGCTCACCCCCGACAGGGAACACTGAAGCTTTCTTT.

The chain uses TRBV7-9 and TRBJ2-7; 7 positions match TRBD2. The germline V gene encodes CDR1 SEHNR and CDR2 FQNEAQ (reference sequence). This CDR3 has 16 residues. The J segment lost 0 bases and the V segment lost 2 bases, leaving 7 bases of the junction unmatched. CDR3 in DNA: TGTGCCAGCAGCTTAACAGGTCTAGCGGACTCCTACGAGCAGTACTTC. Its protein is CASSLTGLADSYEQYF. Supplemented by reference TRBV7-9 and TRBJ2-7, the full variable domain reads DTGVSQNPRHKITKRGQNVTFRCDPISEHNRLYWYRQTLGQGPEFLTYFQNEAQLEKSRLLSDRFSAERPKGSFSTLEIQRTEQGDSAMYLCASSLTGLADSYEQYFGPGTRLTVT.